The rows below give T cell receptor beta chains drawn from one sample of a study of memory CD4+ T cells and cytomegalovirus serostatus. Assay used: immunoSEQ multiplex PCR; TCRdb lists only in-frame clones, some missing. The sample shows 40,000 to 50,000 clones, about 70% of them seen only once. The sequenced material came from memory CD4+ T cells from blood. The source of these receptors is an adult in good health and CMV-seropositive. CDR3s include the opening cysteine and the closing phenylalanine or tryptophan. A D gene is named only where the DNA matches it firmly. Size is omitted from some rows. Given values are once, few, many or a class for expanded clones.

clone_size,v_call,j_call,d_call,cdr3_length,cdr3_aa,cdr3_nt
.,TRBV29-1,TRBJ1-5,TRBD1,13,CSAAGGRNQPQHF,TGCAGCGCCGCAGGGGGCAGGAATCAGCCCCAGCATTTT
once,TRBV11-2,TRBJ2-7,.,14,CASGDNLSSYEQYF,TGTGCCAGCGGAGACAACCTGAGCTCCTACGAGCAGTACTTC
.,TRBV7-2,TRBJ2-3,.,14,CASSLDGGTDTQYF,TGTGCCAGCAGCTTAGACGGGGGCACAGATACGCAGTATTTT
.,TRBV18,TRBJ1-2,.,14,CASFTTGAGYGYTF,TGTGCCAGCTTCACCACTGGAGCCGGCTATGGCTACACCTTC
.,TRBV10-3,TRBJ1-6,.,15,CAISEMSGGNSPLHF,TGTGCCATCAGTGAGATGTCGGGGGGAAATTCACCCCTCCACTTT
.,TRBV11-2,TRBJ1-6,.,14,CASSLSGVVSPLHF,TGTGCCAGCAGCTTATCAGGGGTGGTTTCACCCCTCCACTTT
.,TRBV4-3,TRBJ2-1,TRBD2,17,CASSQEAGGLAGYEQFF,TGCGCCAGCAGCCAAGAGGCTGGCGGACTAGCGGGCTATGAGCAGTTCTTC
.,TRBV5-1,TRBJ2-1,TRBD2,15,CASSDGLGAYNEQFF,TGCGCCAGCAGCGATGGACTAGGCGCCTACAATGAGCAGTTCTTC
.,TRBV29-1,TRBJ1-1,.,14,CSVERGGRNTEAFF,TGCAGCGTTGAAAGGGGGGGCAGGAACACTGAAGCTTTCTTT
.,TRBV5-1,TRBJ2-3,.,14,CASSLSASTDTQYF,TGCGCCAGCAGCTTGTCTGCAAGCACAGATACGCAGTATTTT
.,TRBV25-1,TRBJ1-1,.,14,CASSEPGESTEAFF,TGTGCCAGCAGTGAACCGGGAGAAAGCACTGAAGCTTTCTTT
.,TRBV6-6,TRBJ2-3,.,15,CASSYEDQGTDTQYF,TGTGCCAGCAGTTACGAAGACCAGGGAACAGATACGCAGTATTTT
.,TRBV6-5,TRBJ1-6,.,13,CATSGGGGSPLHF,TGTGCCACCTCGGGGGGGGGCGGTTCACCCCTCCACTTT
.,TRBV4-2,TRBJ2-7,TRBD1,13,CASSQDQDREQYF,TGTGCCAGCAGCCAAGACCAGGACAGGGAGCAGTACTTC
once,TRBV11-2,TRBJ2-5,TRBD1,15,CASSSTGGWPETQYF,TGTGCCAGCAGCTCGACAGGGGGCTGGCCTGAGACCCAGTACTTC
.,TRBV4-1,TRBJ2-7,.,17,CASSQERRRGTSYEQYF,TGCGCCAGCAGCCAAGAACGTCGAAGGGGTACATCCTACGAGCAGTACTTC
.,TRBV5-1,TRBJ1-6,.,16,CASSLQGEGYNSPLHF,TGCGCCAGCAGCTTGCAGGGTGAAGGCTATAATTCACCCCTCCACTTT
.,TRBV29-1,TRBJ2-1,.,13,CSAGGQTHNEQFF,TGCAGCGCTGGGGGCCAGACCCACAATGAGCAGTTCTTC
.,TRBV6-4,TRBJ2-1,TRBD2,15,CASSLAGQTHNEQFF,TGTGCCAGCAGTTTAGCGGGGCAAACCCACAATGAGCAGTTCTTC
.,TRBV5-1,TRBJ1-2,TRBD1,15,CASGGQPGGGYGYTF,TGCGCCAGCGGAGGTCAACCAGGGGGCGGCTATGGCTACACCTTC
.,TRBV6-5,TRBJ2-7,.,14,CASSYMPGDYEQYF,TGTGCCAGCTCTTATATGCCGGGCGACTACGAGCAGTACTTC
few,TRBV4-1,TRBJ2-5,TRBD1,16,CASSQVPWDRGETQYF,TGCGCCAGCAGCCAAGTCCCTTGGGACAGGGGTGAGACCCAGTACTTC
.,TRBV6-1,TRBJ2-7,.,15,CASSENGARSGEQYF,TGTGCCAGCAGTGAAAACGGCGCTAGATCAGGGGAGCAGTACTTC
.,TRBV28,TRBJ2-1,.,13,CASSSIRLPQQFF,TGTGCCAGCAGTTCAATACGACTACCCCAGCAGTTCTTC
.,TRBV5-1,TRBJ2-7,.,13,CASSPILPYEQYF,TGCGCCAGCAGCCCTATCCTTCCCTACGAGCAGTACTTC
.,TRBV5-1,TRBJ2-1,TRBD2,15,CASRFSGGTYNEQFF,TGCGCCAGCAGATTTAGCGGGGGCACTTACAATGAGCAGTTCTTC
.,TRBV5-1,TRBJ2-2,TRBD2,15,CASSLGVAGAGELFF,TGCGCCAGCAGCTTGGGTGTAGCGGGGGCCGGGGAGCTGTTTTTT
.,TRBV7-2,TRBJ2-7,.,11,CASSLEYEQYF,TGTGCCAGCAGCTTGGAATACGAGCAGTACTTC
few,TRBV2,TRBJ1-2,.,13,CASTKGEFYGYTF,TGTGCCAGCACTAAGGGGGAATTCTATGGCTACACCTTC
.,TRBV5-1,TRBJ1-4,TRBD1,15,CASSSTGGIREKLFF,TGCGCCAGCAGTTCCACAGGGGGCATCCGGGAAAAACTGTTTTTT
.,TRBV9,TRBJ2-5,TRBD2,15,CASSPSGALQETQYF,TGTGCCAGCAGTCCTAGCGGGGCCCTCCAAGAGACCCAGTACTTC
.,TRBV4-2,TRBJ2-7,TRBD1,19,CASSQEAPPGTDFFYEQYF,TGTGCCAGCAGCCAAGAGGCACCCCCCGGGACAGATTTTTTCTACGAGCAGTACTTC
.,TRBV5-8,TRBJ1-4,TRBD1,14,CASSATGTNEKLFF,TGTGCCAGCAGCGCGACAGGGACAAATGAAAAACTGTTTTTT
.,TRBV2,TRBJ1-5,.,15,CASMGRIYSNQPQHF,TGTGCCAGCATGGGCAGAATCTATAGCAATCAGCCCCAGCATTTT
.,TRBV19,TRBJ2-2,.,15,CASLPGHPNTGELFF,TGTGCCAGTCTACCGGGACACCCGAACACCGGGGAGCTGTTTTTT
.,TRBV4-1,TRBJ1-1,TRBD1,17,CASSQSGTGEGNTEAFF,TGCGCCAGCAGCCAGAGCGGGACAGGGGAAGGGAACACTGAAGCTTTCTTT
once,TRBV7-9,TRBJ1-3,.,17,CASSLSAPTGTGNTIYF,TGTGCCAGCAGCTTATCGGCACCTACAGGGACTGGAAACACCATATATTTT
few,TRBV6-4,TRBJ1-1,.,13,CASSSVADTEAFF,TGTGCCAGCAGTTCGGTGGCGGACACTGAAGCTTTCTTT
.,TRBV5-4,TRBJ1-1,.,11,CASSLGREAFF,TGTGCCAGCAGCTTGGGACGTGAAGCTTTCTTT
.,TRBV5-1,TRBJ2-2,TRBD1,15,CASSLGQGITGELFF,TGCGCCAGCAGCTTGGGACAGGGAATCACCGGGGAGCTGTTTTTT
.,TRBV2,TRBJ2-5,.,13,CASSEAEKETQYF,TGTGCCAGCAGTGAAGCTGAGAAAGAGACCCAGTACTTC
.,TRBV29-1,TRBJ1-1,.,12,CSVRQGIAEAFF,TGCAGCGTTCGGCAGGGAATAGCTGAAGCTTTCTTT
.,TRBV5-4,TRBJ2-3,.,15,CASRREQFSTDTQYF,TGTGCCAGCAGGAGGGAACAGTTTAGCACAGATACGCAGTATTTT
.,TRBV9,TRBJ2-4,.,14,CASSVGGAKNIQYF,TGTGCCAGCAGCGTAGGCGGGGCCAAAAACATTCAGTACTTC
.,TRBV7-3,TRBJ2-7,.,13,CASSPGAHGEQYF,TGTGCCAGCAGCCCCGGGGCTCACGGCGAGCAGTACTTC
.,TRBV5-1,TRBJ1-2,.,14,CASSPDVRAYGYTF,TGCGCCAGCAGCCCGGACGTCAGGGCCTATGGCTACACCTTC
.,TRBV11-3,TRBJ2-5,TRBD2,15,CASSLAGEEHETQYF,TGTGCCAGCAGCTTGGCGGGGGAAGAGCATGAGACCCAGTACTTC
.,TRBV5-1,TRBJ2-5,.,12,CASSLGVETQYF,TGCGCCAGCAGCTTAGGGGTTGAGACCCAGTACTTC
.,TRBV4-2,TRBJ1-2,.,15,CASSQERTVDYGYTF,TGTGCCAGCAGCCAAGAAAGGACAGTTGACTATGGCTACACCTTC
.,TRBV15,TRBJ1-2,TRBD1,15,CATSRDGQASSGYTF,TGTGCCACCAGCAGAGACGGACAGGCCAGCAGTGGCTACACCTTC
few,TRBV29-1,TRBJ2-5,.,16,CSVGGGGAGDSETQYF,TGCAGCGTCGGGGGAGGCGGGGCCGGGGACAGTGAGACCCAGTACTTC
.,TRBV5-4,TRBJ2-3,TRBD2,17,CASSFPGLAGGQDTQYF,TGTGCCAGCAGCTTTCCGGGACTAGCGGGGGGGCAAGATACGCAGTATTTT
few,TRBV7-8,TRBJ2-7,.,18,CASSLASIMDRLGYEQYF,TGTGCCAGCAGCTTAGCGTCGATTATGGACCGCCTTGGCTACGAGCAGTACTTC
.,TRBV10-3,TRBJ1-2,TRBD1,13,CAVGQGRNYGYTF,TGTGCCGTCGGACAGGGGCGAAACTATGGCTACACCTTC
.,TRBV5-4,TRBJ1-2,TRBD1,14,CASSTTGIGYGYTF,TGTGCCAGCAGCACGACAGGGATAGGCTATGGCTACACCTTC